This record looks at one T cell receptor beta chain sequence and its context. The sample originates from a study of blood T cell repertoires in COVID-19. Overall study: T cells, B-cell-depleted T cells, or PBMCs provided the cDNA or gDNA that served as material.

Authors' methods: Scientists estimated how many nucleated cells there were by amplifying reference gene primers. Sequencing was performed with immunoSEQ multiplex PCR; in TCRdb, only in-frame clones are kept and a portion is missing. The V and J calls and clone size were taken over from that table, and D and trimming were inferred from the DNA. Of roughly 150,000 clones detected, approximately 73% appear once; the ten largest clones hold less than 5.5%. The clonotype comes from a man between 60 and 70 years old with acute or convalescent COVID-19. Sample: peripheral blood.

The CDR3 loop reads CASSLLASGSNEQFF. The DNA for the CDR3 is TGTGCCAGCAGTTTACTCGCTAGCGGTAGCAATGAGCAGTTCTTC. The chain uses TRBV28 and TRBJ2-1; TRBD2 aligns across 7 bases. CDR3 length: 15 amino acids. Germline CDR1 is MDHEN and CDR2 is SYDVKM. Trimming cost V 2 bases and J 6 bases; bases outside gene matches: 7.